This T cell receptor beta chain is drawn from a study of T cell responses to AZD1222 COVID-19 vaccine. Regarding the study as a whole: CD4 TCRs covered the whole spike, strongest at regions 160-218 and 743-854.

For this clone: As yet, its antigen is unknown.

The CDR3 is 12 amino acids. V lost 2 bases to trimming and J lost 1 base, with 5 bases between them. Germline V gives CDR1 GTSNPN, CDR2 SVGIG (reference sequence). The repertoire was sequenced with immunoSEQ multiplex PCR; TCRdb's copy has only in-frame clones and lacks some. The table shows more than 70,000 clones, with 70% to 90% occurring only once. This specimen was peripheral blood, taken 28 days after the second AZD1222 dose. The clonotype originates from an adult who received the AZD1222 COVID-19 vaccine. The chain couples TRBV30 to TRBJ1-1; unclear D gene. CDR3 DNA sequence: TGTGCCTGGAGTTGGGGGAACACTGAAGCTTTCTTT. Encoded protein: CAWSWGNTEAFF.